This passage covers 23 T cell receptor beta chains from one sample sequenced in a study of blood T cell repertoires in COVID-19. The data were produced by immunoSEQ multiplex PCR, yet TCRdb's version contains in-frame clones alone and is incomplete. The sample lists 190,000 or so clones, around four fifths occurring once. What was sequenced was PBMCs or T cells enriched from blood (not recorded which). The receptors shown here come from a middle-aged man who had recovered from COVID-19.

CDR3 in amino acids: CASSLAIGTEFYNEQFF. CDR3 coding DNA: TGCGCCAGCAGCTTGGCCATCGGGACAGAGTTCTACAATGAGCAGTTCTTC. The V gene is TRBV5-1, the J gene TRBJ2-1, with 7 bases fitting TRBD1. The junction had 9 bases not matched to a gene; V was cut back by 0 bases and J by 3 bases. This CDR3 is built from 17 residues. Germline V lookup: CDR1 SGHRS, CDR2 YFSETQ. Full variable domain (missing parts from reference TRBV5-1 and TRBJ2-1): KAGVTQTPRYLIKTRGQQVTLSCSPISGHRSVSWYQQTPGQGLQFLFEYFSETQRNKGNFPGRFSGRQFSNSRSEMNVSTLELGDSALYLCASSLAIGTEFYNEQFFGPGTRLTVL.

This clone showed up just a few times. V gene TRBV24-1 combines with J gene TRBJ2-7; 10 bases are a match to TRBD1. The V segment lost 5 bases and the J segment 1 base; nucleotides outside the gene matches: 1. Germline values: CDR1 KGHDR, CDR2 SFDVKD. The CDR3 is 14 residues long. DNA of the CDR3: TGTGCCACCAGTGGGGACAGGGGTTCCTACGAGCAGTACTTC. Protein product: CATSGDRGSYEQYF.

This clone came up a few times. The V call is TRBV11-2, the J call TRBJ2-3, with D perhaps matching TRBD2 (5 bases). In germline, CDR1 is SGHAT, CDR2 FQNNGV. Trimming removed 4 bases at V and 0 bases at J, with 11 bases between. The CDR3 contains 15 residues. The CDR3 protein is CASSSDFISTDTQYF. The CDR3, as DNA: TGTGCCAGCAGCTCGGACTTTATTAGCACAGATACGCAGTATTTT.

The chain carries TRBV11-2 and TRBJ2-7, with TRBD2 matching over 12 bases. Germline lookup yields CDR1 SGHAT and CDR2 FQNNGV. V gave up 5 bases and J gave up 1 base; unmatched junction bases: 3. The CDR3 runs to 15 residues. CDR3 region: CASSLTSGGSYEQYF. CDR3 sequence (DNA): TGTGCCAGCAGCCTAACTAGCGGGGGGTCCTACGAGCAGTACTTC. Filled out from reference TRBV11-2 and TRBJ2-7, the complete variable domain reads EAGVAQSPRYKIIEKRQSVAFWCNPISGHATLYWYQQILGQGPKLLIQFQNNGVVDDSQLPKDRFSAERLKGVDSTLKIQPAKLEDSAVYLCASSLTSGGSYEQYFGPGTRLTVT.

The chain carries TRBV3-1 (or the pseudogene TRBV3-2) and TRBJ1-1; 9 bases map to TRBD1. The V segment lost 4 bases and the J segment 3 bases; nucleotides outside the gene matches: 0. Germline CDR1 and CDR2: LGHDT and YNNKEL (reference sequence). This CDR3 has 13 amino acids. CDR3 amino acids: CASSRTGDTEAFF. The CDR3 bases are TGTGCCAGCAGCCGGACAGGGGACACTGAAGCTTTCTTT.

The V call is TRBV2, the J call TRBJ1-5; 11 bases agree with TRBD1. The germline V gene has CDR1 SNHLY and CDR2 FYNNEI. V lost 1 base to trimming and J lost 6 bases; unmatched junction nucleotides: 2. The CDR3 extends over 15 amino acids. CDR3: CASSEGDRGGQPQHF. As DNA, the CDR3 is TGTGCCAGCAGTGAAGGGGACAGGGGGGGTCAGCCCCAGCATTTT.

The rearrangement joins TRBV6-5 to TRBJ2-2, with 10 bases that match TRBD2. Trimming cost V 2 bases and J 9 bases; bases outside gene matches: 6. Germline CDR1 reads MNHEY; CDR2 reads SVGAGI. The CDR3 consists of 15 residues. Here the CDR3 reads CASSYKRGGDRELFF. The CDR3 DNA follows: TGTGCCAGCAGTTACAAGCGGGGGGGCGACCGGGAGCTGTTTTTT.

The chain carries TRBV5-1 and TRBJ2-7, with D maybe TRBD1 (6 bases). The CDR3 totals 14 residues. V was trimmed by 7 bases and J by 0 bases, leaving 14 bases between them. CDR1 and CDR2 (germline): SGHRS, YFSETQ. The CDR3 is CASGVGGSSYEQYF. For the CDR3, the DNA is TGCGCCAGCGGCGTAGGGGGTAGCTCCTACGAGCAGTACTTC.

The J gene is TRBJ1-3, the V gene TRBV3-1 (or the pseudogene TRBV3-2), with D unclear. Germline assignment: CDR1 LGHDT and CDR2 YNNKEL (reference sequence). V lost 4 bases and J lost 4, with 2 bases in between. This CDR3 is built from 11 residues. The CDR3 nucleotides are TGTGCCAGCAGCCCAGGAAACACCATATATTTT. Translated: CASSPGNTIYF.

J is TRBJ1-5 and V is TRBV2; no clear D. V was clipped by 6 bases and J by 1 base, with 10 bases between them. In germline, CDR1 is SNHLY, CDR2 FYNNEI. This CDR3 is 14 amino acids long. CDR3 sequence: CASSRDISNQPQHF. The CDR3 DNA reads TGTGCCAGCAGCCGGGATATCAGCAATCAGCCCCAGCATTTT.

This clone turned up a few times. The rearrangement links TRBV9 to TRBJ1-6, with 8 bases lining up with TRBD1. The CDR3 runs 15 residues. With 2 bases clipped from V and 7 bases from J, the junction kept 5 bases outside the gene matches. Germline loops: CDR1 SGDLS, CDR2 YYNGEE. CDR3 protein: CASSVDNRGNSPLHF. Here the CDR3 DNA reads TGTGCCAGCAGCGTGGATAACAGGGGGAATTCACCCCTCCACTTT.

The J gene is TRBJ1-5, the V gene TRBV18, with 8 bases identical to TRBD1. The CDR3 is 16 amino acids. The V gene's germline CDR1 is KGHSH and CDR2 LQKENI. V lost 1 base and J lost 0; bases outside the gene matches: 2. The CDR3 reads CASSPLGQVSNQPQHF. Here the CDR3 DNA reads TGTGCCAGCTCACCACTGGGACAGGTTAGCAATCAGCCCCAGCATTTT.

The chain has TRBV5-8 and TRBJ2-7, with 10 nucleotides matching TRBD1. Germline CDR1 SGHTS, CDR2 YDEGEE. The CDR3 covers 16 residues. V lost 0 bases to trimming and J lost 9 bases; unmatched junction nucleotides: 12. This CDR3 is CASSLGESGQGSGQYF. The DNA for the CDR3 is TGTGCCAGCAGCTTGGGCGAGTCGGGACAGGGGTCGGGGCAGTACTTC.

The genes are TRBV9 and TRBJ2-4; possible D gene TRBD1, 6 bases. The CDR3 is 15 residues long. The V gene's germline CDR1 is SGDLS and CDR2 YYNGEE. The V gene lost 3 bases and the J gene lost 7 bases, with 17 bases spanning the gap. In DNA form, the CDR3 reads TGTGCCAGCAGCGCCGCCGGGACAACGGAGAACATTCAGTACTTC. Its translation: CASSAAGTTENIQYF.

This clone was detected only a few times. This sequence joins TRBV19 and TRBJ1-5; no definite D call. Germline assignment: CDR1 LNHDA and CDR2 SQIVND (reference sequence). Trimming removed 6 bases at V and 15 bases at J, with 21 bases between. The CDR3 totals 13 residues. CDR3 amino acids: CASSPLASLTRHF. In DNA, the CDR3 is TGTGCCAGTAGCCCGTTAGCCAGCCTCACCAGGCATTTT.

The chain joins TRBV28 to TRBJ1-3; D is unresolved. The CDR3 is made up of 11 amino acids. Germline-derived CDR1 and CDR2 are MDHEN and SYDVKM. The ends were cut back, 4 bases at V and 7 bases at J, with 5 bases in the middle. CDR3 residues: CASSSPNTIYF. For the CDR3, the DNA is TGTGCCAGCAGTTCCCCTAACACCATATATTTT.

J is TRBJ2-2 and V is TRBV19; D ambiguous. The CDR3 has 13 residues. V was pared by 7 bases and J by 8 bases, with 14 bases between. In germline, CDR1 is LNHDA, CDR2 SQIVND (reference sequence). The CDR3 sequence is CASTSGWLGELFF. CDR3 in DNA: TGTGCCAGTACCTCCGGGTGGTTAGGGGAGCTGTTTTTT.

J is TRBJ1-6 and V is TRBV6-5, with a possible D match to TRBD1 (5 bases). The V end was cut by 1 base, the J end by 10 bases, with 11 bases between. This CDR3 has 14 amino acids. Per germline, CDR1 MNHEY and CDR2 SVGAGI. CDR3 amino acids: CASSYWGVGSPLHF. The CDR3 coding sequence is TGTGCCAGCAGTTACTGGGGGGTAGGGTCACCCCTCCACTTT.

In regard to this clone: Other DNA sequences in this specimen translate into the identical CDR3. The J gene is TRBJ1-5, the V gene TRBV3-1 (or the pseudogene TRBV3-2); 7 bases line up with TRBD1. The germline CDR1 and CDR2 sequences are LGHDT and YNNKEL (reference sequence). Trimming removed 4 bases from V and 1 base from J; junction bases left unmatched: 1. CDR3 length equals 14 residues. Written as DNA, the CDR3 is TGTGCCAGCAGCCGACAGGGCAGCAATCAGCCCCAGCATTTT. Its protein product is CASSRQGSNQPQHF.

This chain joins TRBV13 and TRBJ1-6, with TRBD1 matching over 8 bases. The length of the CDR3 is 14 residues. Trimming removed 6 bases from V and 6 bases from J; junction bases left unmatched: 4. Germline CDR1 PRHDT, CDR2 FYEKMQ (reference sequence). DNA of the CDR3: TGTGCCAGCAGGATAACAGGGGGTAATTCACCCCTCCACTTT. This translates into CASRITGGNSPLHF.

J is TRBJ1-6 and V is TRBV14; TRBD1 agrees at 8 bases. After removal of 4 bases from V and 7 bases from J, the junction contained 9 bases not matched to a gene. The CDR3 length is 16 residues. Germline CDR1 reads SGHDN; CDR2 reads FVKESK. Written as DNA, the CDR3 is TGTGCCAGCAGCCGACAGGGGCCTACCCAAAATTCACCCCTCCACTTT. Translation gives CASSRQGPTQNSPLHF.

This clone showed up many times. The V and J genes are TRBV4-1 and TRBJ2-1; D gene ambiguous. The V gene's germline CDR1 is MGHRA and CDR2 YSYEKL. V was pared by 0 bases and J by 4 bases, with 13 bases between. This CDR3 is built from 16 residues. CDR3 DNA sequence: TGCGCCAGCAGCCAAGATCTTCACTTTCCGTACAATGAGCAGTTCTTC. Protein: CASSQDLHFPYNEQFF.

The chain couples TRBV7-9 to TRBJ2-2; perhaps TRBD2 as D (5 bases). Germline values: CDR1 SEHNR, CDR2 FQNEAQ (reference sequence). Trimming stripped 2 bases from V and 10 bases from J, with 14 bases between. The CDR3 has 14 residues. The chain's CDR3 is CASSLFGETPELFF. Written as DNA, the CDR3 is TGTGCCAGCAGCTTATTTGGGGAGACCCCGGAGCTGTTTTTT.